This TCR beta chain originates from a study of control samples from healthy donors and cancer patients. The assay was immunoSEQ multiplex PCR, and TCRdb's table has in-frame clones only and misses some. The data show 100,000 or so clones, with approximately 89% seen just once and about 0.92% held by the top ten. Per the germline V gene, CDR1 is SGHAT and CDR2 is FQNNGV. CDR3 length equals 15 residues. The junction had 9 bases not matched to a gene; V was cut back by 5 bases and J by 6 bases. This clonotype was obtained from a woman aged 25 to 39 in good health. The V gene is TRBV11-2, the J gene TRBJ2-7; 11 nucleotides align to TRBD2. The sample comprised blood. The CDR3 is CASSGRTSGFSEQYF. The CDR3 nucleotides read TGTGCCAGCAGCGGACGGACTAGCGGGTTTAGCGAGCAGTACTTC.